The 5 T cell receptor beta chains in this list originate from one sample, sequenced in a study of graft-versus-host responses after intestinal transplantation. Sequencing used immunoSEQ multiplex PCR; TCRdb keeps in-frame clones, though not all of them. The data contain over 45,000 clones, approximately 90% of them singletons. This material consisted of PBMCs, taken 26 days after transplant. The receptors here all came from a human patient who received an intestinal transplant, so some T cells may come from the graft donor.

The gene calls are TRBV5-1 and TRBJ1-2; 9 bases map to TRBD1. CDR3 length: 15 residues. Germline V gives CDR1 SGHRS, CDR2 YFSETQ. The junction had 6 bases not matched to a gene; V was cut back by 4 bases and J by 2 bases. The CDR3, as DNA: TGCGCCAGCAGCGAAGGGGACAGGGAGAACTATGGCTACACCTTC. This encodes CASSEGDRENYGYTF.

The chain couples TRBV19 to TRBJ2-5; the D gene is possibly TRBD2 (6 bases). Germline CDR1 is LNHDA and CDR2 is SQIVND (reference sequence). This CDR3 region has 17 residues. V dropped 0 bases and J dropped 4 bases, with 18 bases sitting between them. The CDR3 bases are TGTGCCAGTAGTATAGATCTGGAGGGAAGGGTGGTAGAGACCCAGTACTTC. It codes for CASSIDLEGRVVETQYF.

This clone has only a few counts. The rearrangement joins TRBV9 to TRBJ2-1; no reliable D call. The CDR3 totals 12 residues. Trimming removed 0 bases at V and 5 bases at J, with 3 bases between. CDR1 and CDR2 (germline): SGDLS, YYNGEE. The CDR3 loop is CASSVDNNEQFF. The CDR3 nucleotides read TGTGCCAGCAGCGTAGACAACAATGAGCAGTTCTTC.

This clone was observed a single time. The rearrangement links TRBV6-1 to TRBJ1-1; weak D call: TRBD1 (6 bases). Germline CDR1 reads MNHNS; CDR2 reads SASEGT. V was cut by 9 bases and J by 5 bases, with 13 bases left in between. The CDR3 is made up of 12 amino acids. The CDR3 DNA reads TGTGCCAGTAAATCAGGGGTAACTGAAGCTTTCTTT. Amino acid sequence: CASKSGVTEAFF.

V usage is TRBV27 and J usage is TRBJ2-7; unclear D gene. The CDR3 runs to 13 residues. Per germline, CDR1 MNHEY and CDR2 SMNVEV (reference sequence). Trimming pared 6 bases from V and 4 bases from J, leaving 13 bases between. The CDR3 region is CASRLKAAYEQYF. Written as DNA, the CDR3 is TGTGCCAGCAGGTTAAAGGCGGCATACGAGCAGTACTTC.